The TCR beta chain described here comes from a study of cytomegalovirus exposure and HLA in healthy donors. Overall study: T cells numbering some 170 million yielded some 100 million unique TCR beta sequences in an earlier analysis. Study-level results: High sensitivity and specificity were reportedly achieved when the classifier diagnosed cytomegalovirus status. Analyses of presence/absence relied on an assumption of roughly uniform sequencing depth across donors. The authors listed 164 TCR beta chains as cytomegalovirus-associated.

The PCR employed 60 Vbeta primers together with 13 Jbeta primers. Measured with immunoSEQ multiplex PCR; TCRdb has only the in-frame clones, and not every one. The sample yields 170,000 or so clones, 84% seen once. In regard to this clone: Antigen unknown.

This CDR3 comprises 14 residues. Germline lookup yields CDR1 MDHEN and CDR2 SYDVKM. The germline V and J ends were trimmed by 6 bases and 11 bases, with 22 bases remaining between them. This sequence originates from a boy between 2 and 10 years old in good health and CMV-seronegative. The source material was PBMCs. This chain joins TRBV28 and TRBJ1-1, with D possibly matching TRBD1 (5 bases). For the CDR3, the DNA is TGTGCCAGCAGGCCAAGCGGGGGTCTAAGCGTCGCTTTCTTT. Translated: CASRPSGGLSVAFF.